This T cell receptor (beta chain) was obtained from a study of metastatic and nonmetastatic thyroid tumors (dated by TCRdb to about 2020). Notes on the research overall: For patients with malignant and with benign thyroid disease, the researchers compared repertoires between peripheral blood samples and tumor or nodule tissue samples. On the study overall, not on this receptor specifically: In both blood and tumor samples, TCR beta diversity was reported to be significantly higher in malignant tumors than in benign nodules.

CDR1 is given as SGHAT and CDR2 as FQDESV, both from the germline V gene (reference sequence). From cysteine to phenylalanine, the CDR3 is 17 amino acids long. The DNA shown is the 51-base CDR3, in frame from base 1. V has 4 bases trimmed and J has 3 bases trimmed; junction bases matching no gene number 10. Receptors were amplified or captured by PCR. The sequencer was an Illumina HiSeq 4000. High-throughput sequencing was used to profile the TCR beta-chain CDR3 region of every patient. Processing in the source paper ran as follows. CDR3 differences across clinicopathological groups were used to build a classifier for discriminating distant-metastatic papillary thyroid cancer patients. To measure repertoire diversity the researchers used the Shannon index, while the Morisita-Horn index served to gauge how similar the tumor and blood repertoires were. TCRdb's own reprocessing of the public reads used fastp at Q25 and MiXCR and kept productive beta chains. TCRdb's processing, not the authors' own work, is the source of the V and J calls. The sample data list around 18,000 clones, and around 12% of these were observed just once. Of the sample, 15% falls within the top ten clones.

In this sample, this clone turned up many times. Which antigen it targets is not known. There are no base qualities to consult, and no much larger clone falls within one base. No patient had received any treatment before thyroid surgery. Using T-cell receptor beta sequencing, the study looked back at clinical samples from patients collected from about 2011 to 2019. The receptor was derived from a female donor with papillary thyroid cancer or a benign thyroid nodule (not recorded which). Some clones in this sample may be carry-over from other donors' samples. The rearranged chain carries TRBV11-1 and TRBJ1-1, and 11 junctional nucleotides match TRBD1. Sequencing used tumor tissue. The CDR3 here reads CASSYGQGARLDTEAFF. The DNA reads as follows: TGTGCCAGCAGCTATGGACAGGGGGCAAGGCTGGACACTGAAGCTTTCTTT.